These 15 T cell receptor beta chains came from one sample sequenced in a study of beta chain features in type 1 diabetes. Every isolated RNA sample was fully reverse transcribed, so sequencing captured expressed TCRB transcripts. The method was immunoSEQ multiplex PCR; TCRdb's version includes in-frame clones alone and lacks a portion of them. The table has about 110,000 clones, 40% seen once. The sequenced sample consisted of stem cell memory CD4+ T cells from blood. These receptors all stem from a woman aged 18-30 years in good health.

In this sample, this clone turned up once. This chain joins TRBV5-1 and TRBJ2-2, with TRBD1 matching 8 bases. This CDR3 has 17 amino acids. Germline assignment: CDR1 SGHRS and CDR2 YFSETQ. Losses at the gene ends were 4 bases for V and 0 bases for J; bases not matched to a gene: 8. The CDR3, as DNA: TGCGCCAGCAGCCGAACAGGGGGTCCCGCGAACACCGGGGAGCTGTTTTTT. It is translated as CASSRTGGPANTGELFF.

In its sample, this clone was seen a few times. The chain carries TRBV2 and TRBJ2-1; 12 nucleotides line up with TRBD2. The CDR3 length is 16 residues. Germline CDR1 reads SNHLY; CDR2 reads FYNNEI. The ends lost 7 bases at V and 0 bases at J; junction bases unmatched: 4. The CDR3 DNA reads TGTGCCAGCACTGGACTAGCGGGAAACTCCTACAATGAGCAGTTCTTC. It codes for CASTGLAGNSYNEQFF.

A remark on this clone: Other DNA sequences in the sample encode the same CDR3. The chain recombines TRBV30 with TRBJ1-2; tentatively, D is TRBD1 (5 bases). This CDR3 has 12 residues. CDR1 is GTSNPN, CDR2 SVGIG, per germline (reference sequence). V lost 0 bases and J lost 4, with 6 bases in between. This CDR3 reads CAWSVTGYGYTF. The CDR3, as DNA: TGTGCCTGGAGTGTAACAGGCTATGGCTACACCTTC.

This clone was recorded only once. One end of the junction does not line up with germline, which may come from a read error. The chain links TRBV29-1 to TRBJ1-2; D is ambiguous. CDR1 and CDR2 from the germline V gene are SQVTM and ANQGSEA. This CDR3 is 16 amino acids long. This CDR3 is CSVEGGIKEAYYGYTF. As DNA, the CDR3 is TGCAGCGTGGAAGGCGGTATTAAGGAGGCGTACTATGGCTACACCTTC.

This clone turned up a few times. This chain connects TRBV2 to TRBJ1-5; D is possibly TRBD1 (6 bases). Trimming shortened V by 4 bases and J by 0 bases, and 10 bases separated the two germline ends. This CDR3 has 15 amino acids. Germline values: CDR1 SNHLY, CDR2 FYNNEI. The CDR3 DNA follows: TGTGCCAGCAGTGCGGACAGAAATAGCAATCAGCCCCAGCATTTT. This translates into CASSADRNSNQPQHF.

This clone appeared a few times. The chain has TRBV30 and TRBJ1-4, with D maybe TRBD1 (6 bases). Germline V CDR1 and CDR2: GTSNPN, SVGIG (reference sequence). The V end was cut by 5 bases, the J end by 1 base, with 14 bases between. There are 15 residues in the CDR3. CDR3 protein: CAWVETGGTNEKLFF. The CDR3 DNA is TGTGCCTGGGTTGAGACAGGTGGAACTAATGAAAAACTGTTTTTT.

This clone was counted a few times. This chain links TRBV5-1 with TRBJ2-7, with a weak D call TRBD1 (6 bases). With 4 bases removed from V and 6 bases from J, the gap between germline ends came to 17 bases. This CDR3 has 14 residues. Germline-derived CDR1 and CDR2 are SGHRS and YFSETQ. The CDR3 DNA is TGCGCCAGCAGCCCCGGGACAAACCTCCGCGAGCAGTACTTC. It encodes CASSPGTNLREQYF.

This clone has more than one count but fewer than ten. The gene calls are TRBV28 and TRBJ2-7; a possible D gene is TRBD2 (7 bases). This CDR3 has 15 amino acids. CDR1 MDHEN and CDR2 SYDVKM come from the germline V gene. Deletions cut 5 bases from V and 6 bases from J, with 20 bases between. DNA for the CDR3: TGTGCCAGCAGTAACCGGGGGGCGTCGGGTCGCGAGCAGTACTTC. It codes for CASSNRGASGREQYF.

This clone was recorded only once. This chain joins TRBV25-1 and TRBJ2-1; 7 bases agree with TRBD1. The CDR3 is made up of 16 amino acids. The V segment lost 1 base and the J segment 4 bases; nucleotides outside the gene matches: 7. Germline V gene lookup returns CDR1 MGHDK and CDR2 SYGVNS. CDR3: CASSESQGLSYNEQFF. In nucleotides, the CDR3 is TGTGCCAGCAGTGAATCACAGGGGCTATCGTACAATGAGCAGTTCTTC.

The chain recombines TRBV9 with TRBJ2-7; 9 nucleotides match TRBD2. V was clipped by 2 bases and J by 2 bases; unmatched bases: 2. Germline loops: CDR1 SGDLS, CDR2 YYNGEE. CDR3 length: 14 residues. CDR3 sequence (DNA): TGTGCCAGCAGCGTCAGCGGGAGGACCTACGAGCAGTACTTC. Encoded protein: CASSVSGRTYEQYF.

This clone was seen only a few times. The V call is TRBV4-3, the J call TRBJ1-1; the match to TRBD1 covers 8 bases. There are 16 residues in the CDR3. Looked up from germline, CDR1 is LGHNA and CDR2 is YSLEER. V shed 1 base, J shed 4 bases, and the junction held 8 bases outside the gene matches. CDR3 in amino acids: CASSQAGGAVATEAFF. The CDR3, as DNA: TGCGCCAGCAGCCAAGCAGGGGGCGCGGTTGCCACTGAAGCTTTCTTT.

This clone was counted a few times. The gene calls are TRBV18 and TRBJ2-1; weak D call: TRBD2 (6 bases). This CDR3 is 15 amino acids long. Germline assignment: CDR1 KGHSH and CDR2 LQKENI. V was cut by 6 bases and J by 0 bases, with 12 bases left in between. The CDR3 DNA reads as TGTGCCAGCTCCCAACTAGCAAGCTCCTACAATGAGCAGTTCTTC. Residues: CASSQLASSYNEQFF.

This chain joins TRBV2 and TRBJ2-7; perhaps TRBD2 as D (6 bases). CDR1 and CDR2 (germline): SNHLY, FYNNEI. The CDR3 contains 15 residues. Between the trimmed V and J ends, which lost 6 bases and 0 bases, there was a span of 15 bases. The CDR3 DNA sequence: TGTGCCAGCAGCGGACGGCCCGGGAGCTCCTACGAGCAGTACTTC. This sequence encodes CASSGRPGSSYEQYF.

This clone was counted between two and nine times. The rearrangement links TRBV2 to TRBJ2-7; 8 nucleotides match TRBD1. Trimming cost V 6 bases and J 4 bases; bases outside gene matches: 8. The germline V gene has CDR1 SNHLY and CDR2 FYNNEI. The length of the CDR3 is 14 residues. CDR3: CASRPGTGNYEQYF. For the CDR3, the DNA is TGTGCCAGCAGGCCCGGGACAGGCAATTACGAGCAGTACTTC.

The genes are TRBV29-1 and TRBJ2-1; a weak D match, TRBD1 (6 bases). Trimming removed 7 bases at V and 3 bases at J, with 13 bases between. Germline CDR1 is SQVTM and CDR2 is ANQGSEA. This CDR3 has 13 amino acids. CDR3 loop: CSAADRYYNEQFF. CDR3 sequence (DNA): TGCAGCGCCGCCGACAGGTACTACAATGAGCAGTTCTTC.